This TCR beta chain comes out of a study of beta chain features in type 1 diabetes. General study points: In patients and controls equally, PCR might favor templates that are shorter.

As every portion of the isolated RNA was reverse transcribed, the sequencing read expressed TCRB transcripts. Repertoires were generated with immunoSEQ multiplex PCR, while TCRdb's copy carries only in-frame clones and drops some. The table lists under 450,000 clones, approximately 14% of them singletons. With regard to this clone: What it recognizes is unknown.

CDR3 length equals 15 residues. CDR1 MNHNS and CDR2 SASEGT come from the germline V gene. J was trimmed by 5 bases and V by 5 bases; bases with no gene match: 8. V gene TRBV6-1 combines with J gene TRBJ2-3; 9 nucleotides align to TRBD1. The specimen was naive CD4+ T cells from blood. The receptor was isolated from a man aged 30 to 45 in good health. CDR3 region: CASSRTGGTGDTQYF. CDR3 nucleotide sequence: TGTGCCAGCAGTCGTACAGGGGGCACGGGAGATACGCAGTATTTT.